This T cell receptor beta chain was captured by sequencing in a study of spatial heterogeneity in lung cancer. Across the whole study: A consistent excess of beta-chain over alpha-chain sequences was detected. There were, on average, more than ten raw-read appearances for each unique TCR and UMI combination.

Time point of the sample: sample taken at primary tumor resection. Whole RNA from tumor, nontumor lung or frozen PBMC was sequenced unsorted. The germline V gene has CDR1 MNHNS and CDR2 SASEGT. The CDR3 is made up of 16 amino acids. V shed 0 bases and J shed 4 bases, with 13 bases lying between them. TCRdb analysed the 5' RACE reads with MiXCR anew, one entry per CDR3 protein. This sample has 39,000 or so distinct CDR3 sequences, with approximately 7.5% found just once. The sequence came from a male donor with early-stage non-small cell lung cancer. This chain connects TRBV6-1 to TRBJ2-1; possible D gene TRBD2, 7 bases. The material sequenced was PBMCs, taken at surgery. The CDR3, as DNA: TGTGCCAGCAGTGAAGCACAAGGGGGGGGTTACAATGAGCAGTTCTTC. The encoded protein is CASSEAQGGGYNEQFF.